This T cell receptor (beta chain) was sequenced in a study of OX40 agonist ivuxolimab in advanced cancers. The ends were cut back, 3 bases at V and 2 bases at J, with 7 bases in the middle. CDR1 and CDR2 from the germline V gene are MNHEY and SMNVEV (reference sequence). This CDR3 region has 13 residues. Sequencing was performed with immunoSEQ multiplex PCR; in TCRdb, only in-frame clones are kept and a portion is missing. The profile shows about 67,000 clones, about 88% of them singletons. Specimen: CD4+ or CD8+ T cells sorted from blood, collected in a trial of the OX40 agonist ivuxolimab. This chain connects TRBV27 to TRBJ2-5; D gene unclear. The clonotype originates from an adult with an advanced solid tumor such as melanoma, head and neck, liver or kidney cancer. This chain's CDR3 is CASSFRSQETQYF. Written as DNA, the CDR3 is TGTGCCAGCAGTTTCAGATCACAAGAGACCCAGTACTTC.